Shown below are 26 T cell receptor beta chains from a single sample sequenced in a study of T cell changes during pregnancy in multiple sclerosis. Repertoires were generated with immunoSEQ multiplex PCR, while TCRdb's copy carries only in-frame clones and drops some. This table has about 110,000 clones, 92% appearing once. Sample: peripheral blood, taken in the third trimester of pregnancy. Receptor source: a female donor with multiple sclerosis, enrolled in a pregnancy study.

CDR3 nucleotide sequence: TGTGCCAGCAGTAACAGGGGGGGGCCAGATACGCAGTATTTT. It yields the protein CASSNRGGPDTQYF. The chain carries TRBV2 and TRBJ2-3; maybe TRBD1 (8 bases). The V end lost 5 bases, the J end lost 4 bases, and 13 bases lay between the germline ends. The germline CDR1 and CDR2 sequences are SNHLY and FYNNEI. This CDR3 contains 14 residues.

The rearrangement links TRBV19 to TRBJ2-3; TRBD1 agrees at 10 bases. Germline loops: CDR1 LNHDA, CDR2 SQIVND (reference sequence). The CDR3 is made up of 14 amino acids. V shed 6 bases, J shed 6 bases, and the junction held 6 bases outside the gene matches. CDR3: CASRDRGKGDTQYF. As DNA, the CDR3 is TGTGCCAGTAGGGACAGGGGGAAGGGGGATACGCAGTATTTT.

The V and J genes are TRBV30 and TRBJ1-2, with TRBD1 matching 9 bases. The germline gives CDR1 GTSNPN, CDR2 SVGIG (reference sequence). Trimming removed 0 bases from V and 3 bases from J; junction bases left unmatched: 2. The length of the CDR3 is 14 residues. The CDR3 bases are TGTGCCTGGAGTGTCGGGACAGGGTACTATGGCTACACCTTC. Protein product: CAWSVGTGYYGYTF.

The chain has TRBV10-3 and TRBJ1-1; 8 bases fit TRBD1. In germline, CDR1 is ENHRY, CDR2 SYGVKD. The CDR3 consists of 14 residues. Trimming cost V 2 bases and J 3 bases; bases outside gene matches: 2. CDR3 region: CAISEVDRDTEAFF. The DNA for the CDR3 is TGTGCCATCAGTGAGGTGGACAGGGACACTGAAGCTTTCTTT.

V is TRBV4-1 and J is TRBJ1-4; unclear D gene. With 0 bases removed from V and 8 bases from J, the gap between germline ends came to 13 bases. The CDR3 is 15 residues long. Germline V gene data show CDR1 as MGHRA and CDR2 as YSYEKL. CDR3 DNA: TGCGCCAGCAGCCAAGACCACATACGGGAAGAAAAACTGTTTTTT. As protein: CASSQDHIREEKLFF.

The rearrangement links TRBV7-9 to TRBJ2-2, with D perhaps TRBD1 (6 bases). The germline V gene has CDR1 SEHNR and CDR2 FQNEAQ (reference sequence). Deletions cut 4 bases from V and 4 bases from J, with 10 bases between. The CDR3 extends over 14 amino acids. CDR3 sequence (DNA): TGTGCCAGCAGCTCCCGGACAGCCACCGGGGAGCTGTTTTTT. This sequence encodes CASSSRTATGELFF.

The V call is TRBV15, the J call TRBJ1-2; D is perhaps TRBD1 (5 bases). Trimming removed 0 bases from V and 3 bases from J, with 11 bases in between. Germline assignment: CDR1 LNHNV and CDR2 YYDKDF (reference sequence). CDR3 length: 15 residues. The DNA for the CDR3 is TGTGCCACCAGCAGAGATGTGGGGCTCCACTATGGCTACACCTTC. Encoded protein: CATSRDVGLHYGYTF.

For the CDR3, the DNA is TGTGCCAGCAACGCGGGACCAGGGAGCACCGGGGAGCTGTTTTTT. Protein: CASNAGPGSTGELFF. The J gene is TRBJ2-2, the V gene TRBV5-6; weak D call: TRBD2 (6 bases). V was pared by 6 bases and J by 4 bases, with 16 bases between. The CDR3 totals 15 residues. The V gene's germline CDR1 is SGHDT and CDR2 YYEEEE.

The CDR3 bases are TGCGCCAGCAGCTTGGGGACAGGGGGGTGGGGCTCTGGGGCCAACGTCCTGACTTTC. Translating it yields CASSLGTGGWGSGANVLTF. The chain employs TRBV5-1 and TRBJ2-6; 10 bases map to TRBD1. V trimming: 0 bases; J trimming: 0 bases; junction bases outside the gene matches: 6. CDR1 and CDR2 (germline): SGHRS, YFSETQ. CDR3 length equals 19 residues.

The CDR3 here is CASSVAPGGPYNEQFF. The CDR3 nucleotides read TGTGCCAGCAGCGTAGCCCCGGGAGGCCCCTACAATGAGCAGTTCTTC. The gene calls are TRBV9 and TRBJ2-1; 7 bases agree with TRBD2. Germline trimming cut 0 bases from V and 2 bases from J; bases unmatched to any gene: 5. Germline CDR1 SGDLS, CDR2 YYNGEE. This CDR3 comprises 16 residues.

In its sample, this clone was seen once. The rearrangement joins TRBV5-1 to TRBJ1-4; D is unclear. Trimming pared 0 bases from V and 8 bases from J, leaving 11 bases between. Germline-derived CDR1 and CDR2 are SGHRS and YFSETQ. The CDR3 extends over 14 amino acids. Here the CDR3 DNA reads TGCGCCAGCAGCTTGGAACAGCCCCGGGAAAAACTGTTTTTT. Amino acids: CASSLEQPREKLFF.

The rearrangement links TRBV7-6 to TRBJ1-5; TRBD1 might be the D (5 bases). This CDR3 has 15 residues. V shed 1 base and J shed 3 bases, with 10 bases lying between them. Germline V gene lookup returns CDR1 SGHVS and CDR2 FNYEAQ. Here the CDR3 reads CASSLESGINQPQHF. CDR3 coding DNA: TGTGCCAGCAGCTTAGAGTCAGGGATCAATCAGCCCCAGCATTTT.

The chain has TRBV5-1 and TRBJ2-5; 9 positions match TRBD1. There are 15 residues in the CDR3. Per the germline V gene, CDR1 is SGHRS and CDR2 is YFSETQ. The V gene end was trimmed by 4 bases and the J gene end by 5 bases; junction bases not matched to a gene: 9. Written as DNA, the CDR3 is TGCGCCAGCAGCGTGGACAGGGGAGGTCGGGAGACCCAGTACTTC. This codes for CASSVDRGGRETQYF.

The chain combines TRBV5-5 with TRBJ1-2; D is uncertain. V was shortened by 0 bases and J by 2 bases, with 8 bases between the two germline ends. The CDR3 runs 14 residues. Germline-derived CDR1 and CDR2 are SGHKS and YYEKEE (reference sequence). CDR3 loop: CASSLDTGNYGYTF. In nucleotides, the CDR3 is TGTGCCAGCAGCTTGGATACGGGAAACTATGGCTACACCTTC. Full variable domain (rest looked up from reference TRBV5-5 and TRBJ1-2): DAGVTQSPTHLIKTRGQQVTLRCSPISGHKSVSWYQQVLGQGPQFIFQYYEKEERGRGNFPDRFSARQFPNYSSELNVNALLLGDSALYLCASSLDTGNYGYTFGSGTRLTVV.

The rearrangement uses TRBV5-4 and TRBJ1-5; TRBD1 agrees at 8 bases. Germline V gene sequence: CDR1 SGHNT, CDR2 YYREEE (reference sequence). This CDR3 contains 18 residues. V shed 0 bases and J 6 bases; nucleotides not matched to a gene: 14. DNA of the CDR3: TGTGCCAGCAGCTTGGCTGGGCAGGGGGCGCGGGAGGGTCAGCCCCAGCATTTT. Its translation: CASSLAGQGAREGQPQHF.

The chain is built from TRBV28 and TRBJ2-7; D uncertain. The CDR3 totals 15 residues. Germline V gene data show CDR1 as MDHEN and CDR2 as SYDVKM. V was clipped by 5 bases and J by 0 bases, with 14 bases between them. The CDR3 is CASSITGFSSYEQYF. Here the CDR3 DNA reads TGTGCCAGCAGTATAACCGGGTTTAGCTCCTACGAGCAGTACTTC.

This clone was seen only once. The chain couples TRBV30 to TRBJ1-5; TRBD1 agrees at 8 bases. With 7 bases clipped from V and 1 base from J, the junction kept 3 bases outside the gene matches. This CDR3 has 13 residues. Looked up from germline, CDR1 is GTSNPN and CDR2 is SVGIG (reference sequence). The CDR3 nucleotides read TGTGCCTACCGACAGGGGAGCAATCAGCCCCAGCATTTT. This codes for CAYRQGSNQPQHF.

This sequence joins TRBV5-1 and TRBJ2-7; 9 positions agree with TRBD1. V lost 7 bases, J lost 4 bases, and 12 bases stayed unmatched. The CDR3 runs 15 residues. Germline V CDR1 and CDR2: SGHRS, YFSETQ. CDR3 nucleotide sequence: TGCGCCAGCCGGCTAACCTCCGGGACAGGGTACGAGCAGTACTTC. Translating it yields CASRLTSGTGYEQYF.

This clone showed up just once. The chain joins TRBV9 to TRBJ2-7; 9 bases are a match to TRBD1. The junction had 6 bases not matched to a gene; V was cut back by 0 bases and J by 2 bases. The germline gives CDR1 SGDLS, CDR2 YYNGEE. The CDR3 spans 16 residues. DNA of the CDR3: TGTGCCAGCAGCGTAGGCCCACGGGACAGGGCCTACGAGCAGTACTTC. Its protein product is CASSVGPRDRAYEQYF. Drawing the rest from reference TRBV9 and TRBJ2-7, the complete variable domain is DSGVTQTPKHLITATGQRVTLRCSPRSGDLSVYWYQQSLDQGLQFLIQYYNGEERAKGNILERFSAQQFPDLHSELNLSSLELGDSALYFCASSVGPRDRAYEQYFGPGTRLTVT.

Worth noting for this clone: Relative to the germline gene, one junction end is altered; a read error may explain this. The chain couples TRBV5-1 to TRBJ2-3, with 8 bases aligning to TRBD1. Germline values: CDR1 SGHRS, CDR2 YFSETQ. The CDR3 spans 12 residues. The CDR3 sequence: CASSYRGDQLSF. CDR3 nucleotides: TGCGCCAGCAGCTACAGGGGGGATCAGCTAAGTTTT. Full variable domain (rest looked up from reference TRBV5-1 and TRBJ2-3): KAGVTQTPRYLIKTRGQQVTLSCSPISGHRSVSWYQQTPGQGLQFLFEYFSETQRNKGNFPGRFSGRQFSNSRSEMNVSTLELGDSALYLCASSYRGDQLSFGPGTRLTVL.

The CDR3 reads CASSTIWPGQGARGNEKLFF. DNA for the CDR3: TGTGCCAGCAGTACCATATGGCCGGGACAGGGGGCGAGGGGGAATGAAAAACTGTTTTTT. The rearrangement links TRBV28 to TRBJ1-4; 12 positions match TRBD1. The CDR3 is 20 residues long. The germline V gene has CDR1 MDHEN and CDR2 SYDVKM. The V segment lost 5 bases and the J segment 5 bases; nucleotides outside the gene matches: 18. The full variable domain, rest sourced from reference TRBV28 and TRBJ1-4, is DVKVTQSSRYLVKRTGEKVFLECVQDMDHENMFWYRQDPGLGLRLIYFSYDVKMKEKGDIPEGYSVSREKKERFSLILESASTNQTSMYLCASSTIWPGQGARGNEKLFFGSGTQLSVL.

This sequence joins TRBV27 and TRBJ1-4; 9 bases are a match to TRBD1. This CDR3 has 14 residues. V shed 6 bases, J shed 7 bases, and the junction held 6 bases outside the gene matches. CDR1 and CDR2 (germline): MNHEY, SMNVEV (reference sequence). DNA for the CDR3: TGTGCCAGCAGGCCCGGGACAGGGCGTGAAAAACTGTTTTTT. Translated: CASRPGTGREKLFF. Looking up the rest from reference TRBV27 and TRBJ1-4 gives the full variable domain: EAQVTQNPRYLITVTGKKLTVTCSQNMNHEYMSWYRQDPGLGLRQIYYSMNVEVTDKGDVPEGYKVSRKEKRNFPLILESPSPNQTSLYFCASRPGTGREKLFFGSGTQLSVL.

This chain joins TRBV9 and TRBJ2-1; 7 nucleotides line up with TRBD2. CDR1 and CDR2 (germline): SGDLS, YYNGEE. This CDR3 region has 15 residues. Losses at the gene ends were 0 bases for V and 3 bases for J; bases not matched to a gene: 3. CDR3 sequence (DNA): TGTGCCAGCAGCGTAGGACTAGCTGACTACAATGAGCAGTTCTTC. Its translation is CASSVGLADYNEQFF.

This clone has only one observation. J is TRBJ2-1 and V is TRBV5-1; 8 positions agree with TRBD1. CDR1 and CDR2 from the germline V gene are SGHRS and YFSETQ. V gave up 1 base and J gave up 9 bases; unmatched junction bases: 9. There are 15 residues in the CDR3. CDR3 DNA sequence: TGCGCCAGCAGCTTGCTAGGACAGGGTTCCGGTGAGCAGTTCTTC. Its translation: CASSLLGQGSGEQFF.

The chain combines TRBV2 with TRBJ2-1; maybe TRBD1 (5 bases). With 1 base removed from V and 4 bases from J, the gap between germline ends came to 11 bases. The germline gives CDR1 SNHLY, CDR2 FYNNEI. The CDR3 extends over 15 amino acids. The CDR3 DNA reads TGTGCCAGCAGTGAAGACAGGAGCCGATACAATGAGCAGTTCTTC. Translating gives CASSEDRSRYNEQFF.

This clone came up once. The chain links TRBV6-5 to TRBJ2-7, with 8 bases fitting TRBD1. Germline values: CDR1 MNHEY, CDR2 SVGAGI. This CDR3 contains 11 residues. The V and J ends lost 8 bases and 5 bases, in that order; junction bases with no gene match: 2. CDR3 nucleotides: TGTGCCAGCGGACAGGGTAACGAGCAGTACTTC. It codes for CASGQGNEQYF.